Following are 17 T cell receptor beta chains from one sample sequenced in a study of blood T cell repertoires in COVID-19. Repertoires were generated with immunoSEQ multiplex PCR, while TCRdb's copy carries only in-frame clones and drops some. The table lists about 24,000 clones, approximately 88% of them singletons. What was sequenced was peripheral blood. These receptors all come from a man in his 70s with COVID-19, enrolled during active disease.

The V and J genes are TRBV19 and TRBJ1-2; 10 bases line up with TRBD1. The CDR3 runs to 13 residues. V gave up 3 bases and J gave up 6 bases; unmatched junction bases: 1. CDR1 and CDR2 from the germline V gene are LNHDA and SQIVND (reference sequence). In DNA, the CDR3 is TGTGCCAGTAGTATCGGGACAGGGGATGGCTACACCTTC. It yields the protein CASSIGTGDGYTF.

The chain links TRBV5-6 to TRBJ1-3, with 8 nucleotides matching TRBD1. Germline V CDR1 and CDR2: SGHDT, YYEEEE. The CDR3 is made up of 17 amino acids. V shed 0 bases, J shed 0 bases, and the junction held 5 bases outside the gene matches. CDR3 sequence reads: CASSLDRGRSSGNTIYF. CDR3 DNA sequence: TGTGCCAGCAGCTTGGACAGGGGGAGAAGCTCTGGAAACACCATATATTTT.

The chain couples TRBV2 to TRBJ1-4; D not resolved. CDR1 and CDR2 (germline): SNHLY, FYNNEI. This CDR3 spans 14 amino acids. V was pared by 2 bases and J by 2 bases, with 6 bases between. The CDR3 spells CASSERVTNEKLFF. The CDR3 DNA reads as TGTGCCAGCAGTGAAAGAGTGACTAATGAAAAACTGTTTTTT.

V usage is TRBV24-1 and J usage is TRBJ2-3; 15 nucleotides match TRBD2. Trimming cost V 6 bases and J 5 bases; bases outside gene matches: 5. The CDR3 has 16 residues. Germline V gives CDR1 KGHDR, CDR2 SFDVKD. The CDR3 nucleotides are TGTGCCACCAGTCGGACTAGCGGGAGGGGTCGAGATACGCAGTATTTT. The encoded protein is CATSRTSGRGRDTQYF.

The chain employs TRBV5-4 and TRBJ2-1, with D possibly being TRBD2 (6 bases). CDR1 is SGHNT, CDR2 YYREEE, per germline (reference sequence). Trimming removed 1 base from V and 6 bases from J, with 8 bases in between. This CDR3 region has 13 residues. This CDR3 reads CASSLYGGNEQFF. The CDR3 DNA is TGTGCCAGCAGCTTGTACGGGGGCAATGAGCAGTTCTTC. Full variable domain (missing parts from reference TRBV5-4 and TRBJ2-1): ETGVTQSPTHLIKTRGQQVTLRCSSQSGHNTVSWYQQALGQGPQFIFQYYREEENGRGNFPPRFSGLQFPNYSSELNVNALELDDSALYLCASSLYGGNEQFFGPGTRLTVL.

This clone has a single count. The chain's CDR3 is CASSLAGQGNTGELFF. The CDR3 nucleotides read TGCGCCAGCAGCTTGGCGGGACAGGGTAACACCGGGGAGCTGTTTTTT. The chain joins TRBV5-1 to TRBJ2-2; 9 bases map to TRBD1. Losses at the gene ends were 0 bases for V and 2 bases for J; bases not matched to a gene: 2. CDR3 size: 16 residues. CDR1 and CDR2 (germline): SGHRS, YFSETQ.

This clone was picked up one time. This chain uses TRBV5-1 with TRBJ2-1, with TRBD2 matching over 9 bases. V trimming: 0 bases; J trimming: 1 base; junction bases outside the gene matches: 5. The CDR3 has 17 residues. Germline V gene data show CDR1 as SGHRS and CDR2 as YFSETQ. This CDR3 is CASSLAGGGASYNEQFF. The CDR3 region has the DNA TGCGCCAGCAGCTTGGCTGGCGGGGGGGCGTCCTACAATGAGCAGTTCTTC.

The chain joins TRBV5-1 to TRBJ1-4, with 8 bases lining up with TRBD1. Germline loops: CDR1 SGHRS, CDR2 YFSETQ. This CDR3 region has 16 residues. J was trimmed by 3 bases and V by 0 bases; bases with no gene match: 4. The CDR3 region is CASSLGQGASNEKLFF. In nucleotides, the CDR3 is TGCGCCAGCAGCTTGGGGCAGGGGGCATCTAATGAAAAACTGTTTTTT.

The chain joins TRBV5-1 to TRBJ2-7, with D maybe TRBD2 (6 bases). CDR3 length: 13 residues. V lost 2 bases, J lost 5 bases, and 11 bases lay in between. CDR1 is SGHRS, CDR2 YFSETQ, per germline. DNA of the CDR3: TGCGCCAGCAGCTTCGGAGGGTCGGACGAGCAGTACTTC. Amino acids: CASSFGGSDEQYF.

This chain joins TRBV7-8 and TRBJ2-7; 9 nucleotides line up with TRBD2. The CDR3 covers 18 residues. V was clipped by 0 bases and J by 3 bases; unmatched bases: 12. Germline lookup yields CDR1 SGHVS and CDR2 FQNEAQ. The CDR3: CASSLALRASGNHYEQYF. The CDR3 nucleotides read TGTGCCAGCAGCTTAGCGCTAAGGGCTAGCGGGAACCACTACGAGCAGTACTTC.

This clone has just one count. The V gene is TRBV4-1, the J gene TRBJ1-6; D might be TRBD1 (6 bases). The CDR3 totals 15 residues. Germline CDR1 is MGHRA and CDR2 is YSYEKL. V gave up 0 bases and J gave up 9 bases, with 12 bases separating them. Written as DNA, the CDR3 is TGCGCCAGCAGCCAAGATACAGGGAGTAGTTCACCCCTCCACTTT. It is translated as CASSQDTGSSSPLHF.

The chain combines TRBV19 with TRBJ2-2, with 15 nucleotides matching TRBD2. Germline V CDR1 and CDR2: LNHDA, SQIVND (reference sequence). V dropped 9 bases and J dropped 3; count of bases not matched to a gene: 5. The CDR3 covers 16 residues. The DNA of the CDR3 is TGTGCCAGCGGACTAGCGGGAGGGCTCGACACCGGGGAGCTGTTTTTT. Amino acid sequence: CASGLAGGLDTGELFF.

The chain employs TRBV18 and TRBJ2-7, with TRBD2 matching 7 bases. With V trimmed by 3 bases and J by 6 bases, 2 bases remained unmatched. The CDR3 loop spans 12 amino acids. Germline CDR1 KGHSH, CDR2 LQKENI. This CDR3 is CASSPGGVEQYF. The DNA of the CDR3 is TGTGCCAGCTCACCGGGGGGGGTCGAGCAGTACTTC.

This clone was observed a single time. The V and J genes are TRBV4-1 and TRBJ2-7; the D gene is possibly TRBD2 (6 bases). Trimming took off 0 bases at V and 4 bases at J, with 16 bases between the two ends. The germline CDR1 and CDR2 sequences are MGHRA and YSYEKL. The CDR3 extends over 16 amino acids. In DNA form, the CDR3 reads TGCGCCAGCAGCCAAGATAGGAGGGGCGGGCAGTACGAGCAGTACTTC. This encodes CASSQDRRGGQYEQYF.

This clone is a singleton in its sample. The chain has TRBV6-5 and TRBJ2-7; TRBD2 agrees at 7 bases. CDR3 length: 15 amino acids. Losses at the gene ends were 2 bases for V and 2 bases for J; bases not matched to a gene: 6. CDR1 is MNHEY and CDR2 is SVGAGI in the germline V gene. The CDR3 DNA sequence: TGTGCCAGCAGTTACGTGAGGGAGGGCCCCTACGAGCAGTACTTC. Amino acid sequence: CASSYVREGPYEQYF.

The J gene is TRBJ2-6, the V gene TRBV6-5; D possibly corresponds to TRBD1 (6 bases). Per the germline V gene, CDR1 is MNHEY and CDR2 is SVGAGI. The CDR3 is made up of 16 amino acids. V was trimmed by 3 bases and J by 2 bases, leaving 11 bases between them. The CDR3 DNA reads TGTGCCAGCAGTTATAACAGGGCAACTGGGGCCAACGTCCTGACTTTC. This gives the protein CASSYNRATGANVLTF.

This clone was recorded only once. The chain links TRBV7-9 to TRBJ2-3; maybe TRBD2 (5 bases). This CDR3 region has 15 residues. Trimming stripped 0 bases from V and 2 bases from J, with 9 bases between. Germline V gene data show CDR1 as SEHNR and CDR2 as FQNEAQ (reference sequence). The CDR3 nucleotides are TGTGCCAGCAGCTTAGCTAGCGTTTCCACAGATACGCAGTATTTT. Its protein is CASSLASVSTDTQYF.